Below, 22 T cell receptor beta chains from the same sample are listed, as sequenced in a study of blood T cells in healthy people across ages. Then a second PCR, running about 6 to 12 cycles, was carried out with a sample-barcoded 5' primer and a J-beta primer mix. TCRdb independently ran MiXCR on the 5' RACE reads; one entry per CDR3 protein. Altogether 800,000 to 950,000 distinct CDR3 sequences are present, 35% to 40% being singletons, with the ten largest covering 10% to 15%. The sequenced sample consisted of blood. Receptor source: a man aged 18 to 30 in good health.

Details on this clonotype: Just one base apart from a much larger clone, this may be a read error. V and J are TRBV12-3 or TRBV12-4 and TRBJ2-6; D may be TRBD1 or TRBD2 (5 bases each). The CDR3 contains 13 residues. The V and J ends lost 6 bases and 6 bases respectively, with 9 bases between them. This chain's CDR3 is CASSPGAANVLTF. For the CDR3, the DNA is TGTGCCAGCAGCCCCGGGGCGGCCAACGTCCTGACTTTC.

J is TRBJ2-1 and V is TRBV6-2 or TRBV6-3; 11 bases are shared with TRBD2. The J call is doubtful: the DNA matches TRBJ2-7 better. Germline V gene sequence: CDR1 MNHEY, CDR2 SVGEGT. The CDR3 extends over 17 amino acids. CDR3 region: CASTWTSGSSSYNEQYF. Written as DNA, the CDR3 is TGTGCCAGCACCTGGACTAGCGGGTCGAGCTCCTACAATGAGCAGTACTTC.

This clonotype has a handful of counts. The chain is built from TRBV12-3 or TRBV12-4 and TRBJ2-7; TRBD2 matches at 8 bases. V trimming: 3 bases; J trimming: 5 bases; junction bases outside the gene matches: 6. CDR3 length equals 14 residues. Here the CDR3 DNA reads TGTGCCAGCAGTTTTGGGACTAGGGTCGACGAGCAGTACTTC. Translating gives CASSFGTRVDEQYF.

This clonotype appeared a few times. This sequence joins TRBV6-5 and TRBJ2-3; perhaps D is TRBD1 or TRBD2 (5 bases each). Germline assignment: CDR1 MNHEY and CDR2 SVGAGI. Deletions cut 6 bases from V and 0 bases from J, with 16 bases between. The CDR3 is 16 residues long. In DNA form, the CDR3 reads TGTGCCAGCAGCTCCCCAGGGACCCCGAGCACAGATACGCAGTATTTT. Residues: CASSSPGTPSTDTQYF.

This clonotype has a handful of counts. The CDR3 region is CASSFYHGGSGNTIYF. CDR3 coding DNA: TGTGCCAGCAGCTTCTACCACGGGGGCTCTGGAAACACCATATATTTT. This chain uses TRBV7-2 with TRBJ1-3, with D perhaps matching TRBD1 (5 bases). V was cut by 3 bases and J by 0 bases, with 12 bases left in between. The CDR3 has 16 residues. Per germline, CDR1 SGHTA and CDR2 FQGNSA.

V and J are TRBV20-1 and TRBJ1-1; D not resolved. This CDR3 has 13 amino acids. With 4 bases removed from V and 0 bases from J, the gap between germline ends came to 9 bases. The germline V gene has CDR1 DFQATT and CDR2 SNEGSKA (reference sequence). The CDR3 DNA follows: TGCAGTGCTACGGGAAATATGAACACTGAAGCTTTCTTT. Amino acid sequence: CSATGNMNTEAFF.

The chain joins TRBV6-2 or TRBV6-3 to TRBJ2-1; unclear D gene. The CDR3 consists of 14 residues. V was shortened by 0 bases and J by 5 bases, with 8 bases between the two germline ends. Germline CDR1 and CDR2: MNHEY and SVGEGT. The CDR3 coding sequence is TGTGCCAGCAGTTACTCTGGGAAACACAATGAGCAGTTCTTC. Encoded protein: CASSYSGKHNEQFF.

The gene calls are TRBV6-1 and TRBJ2-1; TRBD1 or TRBD2 may be the D gene (6 bases each). CDR1 MNHNS and CDR2 SASEGT come from the germline V gene. The CDR3 has 17 residues. V was cut by 5 bases and J by 4 bases, with 21 bases left in between. As DNA, the CDR3 is TGTGCCAGCAGTCACGCGTTCGGGGGCGAGAAATACAATGAGCAGTTCTTC. This gives the protein CASSHAFGGEKYNEQFF.

This rearrangement joins TRBV25-1 to TRBJ2-5, with D maybe TRBD1 (5 bases). Germline CDR1 reads MGHDK; CDR2 reads SYGVNS. CDR3 length: 14 amino acids. V dropped 1 base and J dropped 2 bases, with 8 bases sitting between them. The CDR3: CASSELGQQETQYF. CDR3 coding DNA: TGTGCCAGCAGTGAATTGGGGCAGCAAGAGACCCAGTACTTC.

This clonotype has at least ten counts. The genes are TRBV12-3 or TRBV12-4 and TRBJ2-1; a weak D match, TRBD1 (5 bases). There are 14 residues in the CDR3. Trimming cost V 8 bases and J 0 bases, with 11 bases left between them. The chain's CDR3 is CASSYGHSYNEQFF. The DNA for the CDR3 is TGTGCCAGCTCGTACGGACACTCCTACAATGAGCAGTTCTTC.

The J gene is TRBJ1-2, the V gene TRBV19, with D uncertain. In germline, CDR1 is LNHDA, CDR2 SQIVND (reference sequence). V was trimmed by 7 bases and J by 2 bases, leaving 17 bases between them. The CDR3 totals 15 residues. The CDR3 sequence is CASTLMPGVNYGYTF. Written as DNA, the CDR3 is TGTGCCAGTACCCTAATGCCCGGAGTCAACTATGGCTACACCTTC.

This clonotype occurred a few times. The chain carries TRBV5-1 and TRBJ1-4, with 7 bases identical to TRBD1. V gave up 2 bases and J gave up 10 bases; unmatched junction bases: 8. CDR1 and CDR2 (germline): SGHRS, YFSETQ. The CDR3 spans 14 residues. CDR3 coding DNA: TGCGCCAGCAGCTTTACAGGGGATATAGGAAAACTGTTTTTT. This codes for CASSFTGDIGKLFF. Full variable domain (remainder filled in from reference TRBV5-1 and TRBJ1-4): KAGVTQTPRYLIKTRGQQVTLSCSPISGHRSVSWYQQTPGQGLQFLFEYFSETQRNKGNFPGRFSGRQFSNSRSEMNVSTLELGDSALYLCASSFTGDIGKLFFGSGTQLSVL.

V usage is TRBV20-1 and J usage is TRBJ1-2; the D gene is possibly TRBD1 (6 bases). V was cut by 1 base and J by 4 bases, with 19 bases left in between. The CDR3 totals 16 residues. Germline V gene data show CDR1 as DFQATT and CDR2 as SNEGSKA (reference sequence). The CDR3 DNA is TGCAGTGCTAGAGCCAAGGGGGGAAGCAGTTTCTATGGCTACACCTTC. Encoded protein: CSARAKGGSSFYGYTF.

The CDR3 DNA reads as TGCAGTGCCGGGGCCGGGGGGGAGGATGGCTACACCTTC. Translation gives CSAGAGGEDGYTF. The rearrangement joins TRBV20-1 to TRBJ1-2, with D maybe TRBD1 (5 bases). CDR1 is DFQATT and CDR2 is SNEGSKA in the germline V gene (reference sequence). Trimming pared 6 bases from V and 6 bases from J, leaving 17 bases between. CDR3 length: 13 residues.

This clonotype has more than one count but fewer than ten. V usage is TRBV4-2 and J usage is TRBJ1-5; D is perhaps TRBD1 (5 bases). The V end lost 0 bases, the J end lost 7 bases, and 16 bases lay between the germline ends. The CDR3 is made up of 16 amino acids. Germline V CDR1 and CDR2: LGHNA, YNFKEQ. The CDR3, as DNA: TGTGCCAGCAGCCAAGATGGGGTACCCGGGGGACAGCCCCAGCATTTT. Amino acid sequence: CASSQDGVPGGQPQHF.

This clonotype has ten or more counts. The genes are TRBV14 and TRBJ2-5, with 8 bases aligning to TRBD1. CDR3 length equals 15 residues. CDR1 is SGHDN, CDR2 FVKESK, per germline. The trim removed 3 bases at V and 5 bases at J, leaving 8 bases unmatched. The CDR3 nucleotides read TGTGCCAGCAGCCATAGAACAGGGGGTCGGGAGACCCAGTACTTC. Its translation: CASSHRTGGRETQYF.

On this clonotype itself: A much larger clone sits a single nucleotide away, making a read error possible. The chain recombines TRBV10-3 with TRBJ2-4; 9 bases agree with TRBD1. The end of the DNA fits TRBJ2-5 better, so the J call may be wrong. The CDR3 contains 15 residues. Germline V gives CDR1 ENHRY, CDR2 SYGVKD. The CDR3 nucleotides read TGTGTCATCAGTGGGGGACAGGGATTTGAAGAGACCCAGTACTTC. Translation gives CVISGGQGFEETQYF.

This clonotype was picked up one time. V usage is TRBV7-2 and J usage is TRBJ1-1; perhaps TRBD1 as D (5 bases). The V end was cut by 5 bases, the J end by 3 bases, with 19 bases between. Germline-derived CDR1 and CDR2 are SGHTA and FQGNSA. The length of the CDR3 is 16 residues. The CDR3 here is CASSLESGELYTEAFF. Here the CDR3 DNA reads TGTGCCAGCAGCCTAGAATCGGGGGAGCTATACACTGAAGCTTTCTTT.

Remarks on this clonotype: Mismatch with germline at one junction end may stem from a read error. The chain joins TRBV7-2 to TRBJ2-1, with TRBD2 matching over 10 bases. Germline loops: CDR1 SGHTA, CDR2 FQGNSA. The CDR3 is 16 residues long. Here the CDR3 DNA reads TGTGCCAGCAGCTTAGAGCCAGCGGGGGGGTACAGTGAGCAGTTCTTC. Amino acids: CASSLEPAGGYSEQFF.

This clonotype was seen a handful of times. The rearrangement joins TRBV30 to TRBJ1-1; TRBD1 matches at 7 bases. In germline, CDR1 is GTSNPN, CDR2 SVGIG (reference sequence). Trimming cost V 4 bases and J 4 bases; bases outside gene matches: 3. The CDR3 sequence is 12 residues long. The CDR3 nucleotides are TGTGCCTGGACCGACAGGGCCACTGAAGCTTTCTTT. Translating gives CAWTDRATEAFF.

This clonotype was seen repeatedly, ten times or more. V usage is TRBV6-5 and J usage is TRBJ2-7; D unclear. The V end was cut by 5 bases, the J end by 4 bases, with 9 bases between. Looked up from germline, CDR1 is MNHEY and CDR2 is SVGAGI. The CDR3 spans 12 residues. This CDR3 is CASSAPGYEQYF. The CDR3 region has the DNA TGTGCCAGCAGTGCTCCTGGATACGAGCAGTACTTC.

This clonotype came up once. This chain links TRBV4-2 with TRBJ1-1, with D uncertain. Germline V gene data show CDR1 as LGHNA and CDR2 as YNFKEQ. Trimming took 1 base from V and 2 from J, leaving 8 bases between them. CDR3 length: 14 amino acids. DNA for the CDR3: TGTGCCAGCAGCCAAGGTAACGGCAACACTGAAGCTTTCTTT. As protein: CASSQGNGNTEAFF.